This T cell receptor (beta chain) was recovered during a study of T cells in Graves' hyperthyroidism and ophthalmopathy. Amplification targeted TCR beta CDR3 regions from RNA transcripts. HTBI primers drove first-round RT-PCR of the TCR CDR3. TCRdb re-called the multiplex PCR reads through MiXCR, storing one row per CDR3 protein. The profile shows almost 600,000 distinct CDR3 sequences, approximately 15% of them singletons. Diagnosing involved the use of clinical symptoms, serum thyroxine and TRAb, thyroid ultrasound and orbital computed tomography. Germline values: CDR1 LNHNV, CDR2 YYDKDF (reference sequence). The CDR3 covers 15 residues. The junction had 14 bases not matched to a gene; V was cut back by 5 bases and J by 8 bases. This clonotype was seen ten or more times. Its antigen remains unidentified. General study results and limits: Within blood appeared most thyroid clonotypes that had expanded above 0.001.

The receptor comes from a woman in her thirties with Graves' hyperthyroidism that later progressed to Graves' ophthalmopathy. Sequences were obtained from blood. The chain combines TRBV15 with TRBJ1-2; 7 bases fit TRBD1. The chain's CDR3 is CATSSLRDSRLGYTF. DNA of the CDR3: TGTGCCACCAGCTCGCTTCGGGACAGTCGGCTCGGCTACACCTTC.